A selection of T cell receptor beta chains follows, all from one sample in a study of early T cells in non-severe SARS-CoV-2 infection. One entry per CDR3 protein results from TCRdb running MiXCR on the 5' RACE reads. The data hold more than 65,000 distinct CDR3 sequences, with around 14% observed a single time. Sequencing was carried out using whole blood. These receptors were taken from an adult who was a healthcare worker with PCR-confirmed SARS-CoV-2 infection or an uninfected control (not recorded which). The CDR3 runs from the conserved cysteine through the conserved F or W. For some rows the clone size is stated as once, few or many, or as a class when expanded; others skip it.

clone size: few
V gene: TRBV7-3
J gene: TRBJ2-1
CDR3 protein: CASSLGRGEAEQFF

clone size: many
V gene: TRBV12-3/TRBV12-4
J gene: TRBJ1-1
CDR3 protein: CASSFVGQGIVSTEAFF

clone size: many
V gene: TRBV7-2
J gene: TRBJ2-1
CDR3 protein: CASGRGEGRTHNEQFF

clone size: few
V gene: TRBV29-1
J gene: TRBJ2-7
CDR3 protein: CSVEEGYEQYF

clone size: -
V gene: TRBV12-3/TRBV12-4
J gene: TRBJ2-5
CDR3 protein: CASTQGADVTQYF

clone size: -
V gene: TRBV5-1
J gene: TRBJ2-5
CDR3 protein: CASRTGSAETQYF

clone size: few
V gene: TRBV12-3/TRBV12-4
J gene: TRBJ2-1
CDR3 protein: CASSLPGLLQNEQFF

clone size: few
V gene: TRBV2
J gene: TRBJ2-7
CDR3 protein: CARGETGTYEQYF

clone size: -
V gene: TRBV7-2
J gene: TRBJ1-5
CDR3 protein: CASSLVYGDQPQHF

clone size: -
V gene: TRBV4-1
J gene: TRBJ2-7
CDR3 protein: CASSQVRLAAYEQYF

clone size: once
V gene: TRBV29-1
J gene: TRBJ2-7
CDR3 protein: CSVGLSYEQYF

clone size: -
V gene: TRBV3-1
J gene: TRBJ2-2
CDR3 protein: CASSQDRGRGELFF

clone size: -
V gene: TRBV20-1
J gene: TRBJ2-3
CDR3 protein: CSASRSMGTDTQYF

clone size: few
V gene: TRBV18
J gene: TRBJ2-3
CDR3 protein: CASSPVRDPTDTQYF

clone size: -
V gene: TRBV19
J gene: TRBJ2-7
CDR3 protein: CASSINVQGLSYEQYF

clone size: many
V gene: TRBV7-2
J gene: TRBJ2-7
CDR3 protein: CASSHSYNEQYF

clone size: many
V gene: TRBV2
J gene: TRBJ2-5
CDR3 protein: CASSESQETQYF

clone size: -
V gene: TRBV28
J gene: TRBJ2-6
CDR3 protein: CASSPLGEGANVLTF

clone size: -
V gene: TRBV5-4
J gene: TRBJ1-2
CDR3 protein: CASSLGGDYGYTF

clone size: -
V gene: TRBV5-1
J gene: TRBJ1-1
CDR3 protein: CASSLNRGVMNTEAFF

clone size: -
V gene: TRBV7-2
J gene: TRBJ1-6
CDR3 protein: CASSSNPGVNSPLHF

clone size: many
V gene: TRBV5-1
J gene: TRBJ1-5
CDR3 protein: CASSFGGGSNQPQHF

clone size: many
V gene: TRBV2
J gene: TRBJ1-4
CDR3 protein: CASSETVKLFF

clone size: few
V gene: TRBV2
J gene: TRBJ2-7
CDR3 protein: CASSEQGISYEQYF

clone size: many
V gene: TRBV20-1
J gene: TRBJ2-3
CDR3 protein: CSAVLAGDLLWTDTQYF

clone size: many
V gene: TRBV6-4
J gene: TRBJ2-3
CDR3 protein: CASSDGGGGGTDTQYF

clone size: few
V gene: TRBV7-9
J gene: TRBJ1-6
CDR3 protein: CASSFGGSYNSPLHF

clone size: many
V gene: TRBV12-3/TRBV12-4
J gene: TRBJ2-3
CDR3 protein: CASSGGLAGGRTDTQYF